Included here is one TCR beta chain sequence, with context. What this receptor recognizes is not known. Base qualities are not provided; no much larger clone lies one nucleotide away. The library was produced with 5' RACE. Sequencing instrument: Illumina HiSeq 2500. A second PCR of roughly 6 to 11 cycles was run with a J-beta primer mix and a sample-barcoded 5' primer. Each TCR beta cDNA molecule received a unique molecular identifier from a template-switch 5' adaptor carrying 12 random nucleotides. At least 2.5 million CDR3-containing paired-end reads were obtained from each sample. All of the RNA was converted into first-strand cDNA using the Mint cDNA synthesis kit, with a TRBC-specific oligonucleotide serving as the primer. After uracil-DNA glycosylase treatment, a first 18-cycle PCR used universal primers M1SS and BC2_uni_R on all cDNA. Per the original workflow: For normalization, 1 million high-quality reads were randomly selected from each sample, with every read carrying a distinct molecular identifier. Reads sharing molecular identifiers were discarded rather than binned into consensus sequences. CDR3 identification, clonotype clustering and error correction used MiTCR with a Q25 quality threshold and the strictest error-elimination algorithm. A nonparametric unseen species model using Euler transformation provided a lower-bound estimate of total TCR beta diversity. The public sequencing data were trimmed at Q25 with fastp and processed into clonotypes with MiXCR by TCRdb, which kept only in-frame beta chains. Each record represents a unique CDR3 protein, reported with the most common genes and DNA among its rows. The V and J calls were not made by the authors but by TCRdb's processing. The sample table shows fewer than 650,000 distinct CDR3 sequences, and approximately 26% are seen once. The ten largest clones capture over 3.5% of the sample.

For CDR1 and CDR2, the germline V gene lists SQVTM and ANQGSEA. The trim is 1 base for V and 1 base for J, with a gap of 7 bases between the germline ends. From the cysteine through the phenylalanine, the CDR3 covers 13 amino acids. Only the CDR3 DNA stays, 39 bases, in frame from base 1. This specimen belongs to a study of blood T cells in healthy people across ages (dated by TCRdb to the mid-2010s). As for the study more broadly: Template switching captured roughly one uniquely barcoded TCR beta cDNA molecule per two T cells in model experiments. The study analyzed two additional independent replicas of 1 million unique cDNA reads from the same blood draw for two donors, one aged 18 to 30 and one aged 80 or older. Donors were grouped into four age groups: young (average roughly 15 years), middle-aged (approximately 41), aged (roughly 67) and long-lived (around 82). Age-related changes in TCR beta repertoire diversity were measured in the study by deep sequencing normalized with unique cDNA molecular identifiers. Points the paper makes about the study in general: Donor CMV infection status was unknown, potentially confounding age-related changes in expanded clonotypes. The long-lived group showed more naive CD4+ T cells, fewer expanded clones and increased TCR diversity than the aged group, suggesting age selection. Estimates of total diversity based on one million sequenced T cells were considered lower bounds and underestimates. As age increased, observed TCR beta diversity per million T cells dropped in a roughly linear way, and a significant reduction was already evident by age roughly 40. The percentage of naive T cells measured by flow cytometry correlated strongly with observed TCR beta diversity. Conclusive comparison of naive and antigen-experienced compartments was prevented by the profiling of bulk unsorted PBMCs.

The roughly 39 donors, aged about 6 to 90 years, were systemically healthy Caucasian individuals from Russia. Each donor gave about 9.8 milliliters of peripheral blood, drawn into EDTA-treated Vacutainer tubes. Ficoll-Paque density-gradient centrifugation was used to isolate PBMCs, with at least 7 million per sample. Total RNA, at least 6 micrograms per sample, was extracted from PBMCs with Trizol reagent. For every donor, flow cytometry on a PBMC aliquot measured the percentage of naive CD45RAhigh/CD27high T cells. The same data also went into a second study, on T cells of mothers and their children. As the second publication notes: Donors were nine systemically healthy Caucasian individuals: three mothers and their six children. cDNA synthesis consumed the entire amount of extracted RNA, loaded at around 1.5 ug RNA in each 15 ul reaction. In the second PCR, the M1S primer added sample barcodes and 2-4 random nucleotides. Each mother yielded over 8 million TCR beta CDR3 reads and each child about 3 million reads. In both related and unrelated pairs, thymic selection shapes the output of TCR recombination in a similar way, with inherited differences having only a minor effect. Normalized repertoire overlap in related mother-child pairs was always slightly higher than in unrelated mother-child pairs, but the difference was never significant. With a sensitivity of approximately 96 clones per million clonotypes, no persistent microchimeric T cell clones were detected. To look for features that set related mother-child pairs apart from unrelated individuals, the researchers ran deep NGS to compare the TCR beta repertoires of mothers and children. The mean age was roughly 36 +/- 4 years for the mothers and approximately 11 +/- 4 years for the children. After adapter ligation was performed with NEBNext reagents, the libraries were sequenced on an Illumina HiSeq 2000 with 100+100 nt paired-end reads. To avoid cross-contamination, the mother libraries and the child libraries were prepared a month apart and sequenced in separate runs. Between roughly 450,000 and 2,200,000 distinct TCR beta clonotypes were identified per donor. Naive TCR beta clonotypes were estimated from low-frequency clonotypes matched to each donor's FACS-determined naive share, without sorting.

The source is a boy between 2 and 10 years old in good health. The chain joins TRBV29-1 to TRBJ2-5; the best D guess is TRBD1, with 6 bases matching. The sequenced material came from blood. The CDR3 reads as follows: CSVEGQVQETQYF. The DNA is as follows: TGCAGCGTTGAAGGACAGGTCCAAGAGACCCAGTACTTC.